This T cell receptor (beta chain) is from a study of shared clonotypes between healthy human individuals. Notes on the study in general: Memory subsets generally showed smaller estimated richness than naive subsets did. In contrast to clonotypes shared by all four donors, non-shared clonotypes had lower generation probabilities.

At deep level, the assay was performed. Sequencing was performed with immunoSEQ multiplex PCR; in TCRdb, only in-frame clones are kept and a portion is missing. The sample shows 2 million to 2.5 million clones, 80% to 95% of them seen only once. The V gene's germline CDR1 is MDHEN and CDR2 SYDVKM. The CDR3 loop spans 13 amino acids. The V end was cut by 7 bases, the J end by 3 bases, with 12 bases between. Note on this clone: Its antigen is still unknown.

The material sequenced was naive CD4+ T cells from PBMCs. Subset of the sample: CD45RA+ positively selected. The rearrangement uses TRBV28 and TRBJ1-2; D gene unclear. The TCR comes from a man younger than 35 in good health. Some clones in this sample may be carry-over from other donors' samples. This CDR3 reads CASTGYRYYGYTF. For the CDR3, the DNA is TGTGCCAGCACGGGGTATAGGTACTATGGCTACACCTTC.